The sequence of this T cell receptor beta chain was determined in a study of T cells expressing NK-cell markers. The CDR3 spans 13 residues. Germline values: CDR1 SGHAT, CDR2 FQNNGV. TCRdb re-analyzed the 5' RACE reads; it lists each CDR3 protein once, without DNA. The sample yields roughly 350,000 distinct CDR3 sequences, of which the top ten take up 5.2%. The V call is TRBV11-2, the J call TRBJ2-5; TCRdb calls TRBD1, which cannot be checked without DNA. This receptor was identified in a man aged 18 to 70 in good health. Sequenced sample: blood T cells: a sorted CD56 or NKG2C T cell subset, CD4+ or CD8+ T cells, or bulk PBMC T cells (not recorded which). CDR3 sequence reads: CASSSGVRTPRYF.